This T cell receptor (beta chain) was captured in a study of control samples from healthy donors and cancer patients. The germline V and J ends were trimmed by 4 bases and 2 bases, with 6 bases remaining between them. Per the germline V gene, CDR1 is MDHEN and CDR2 is SYDVKM. CDR3 size: 12 residues. The assay was immunoSEQ multiplex PCR, and TCRdb's table has in-frame clones only and misses some. The sample holds about 51,000 clones, approximately 91% seen once. The gene calls are TRBV28 and TRBJ2-7; D is undetermined. The sequenced sample was PBMCs. The source of this sequence is a man between 45 and 60 years old with head and neck cancer. CDR3 sequence (DNA): TGTGCCAGCAGTTGGGCAGCCTACGAGCAGTACTTC. Amino acid sequence: CASSWAAYEQYF.